This T cell receptor (beta chain) was captured by sequencing in a study of blood T cell repertoires in COVID-19. TCRdb's table, derived via immunoSEQ multiplex PCR, lists solely in-frame clones and lacks some. The sample lists more than 150,000 clones, roughly 88% seen once, with 10% to 15% in the top ten. The germline V gene has CDR1 MNHEY and CDR2 SMNVEV (reference sequence). The V and J ends lost 6 bases and 1 base, in that order; junction bases with no gene match: 6. The CDR3 runs to 15 residues. The chain employs TRBV27 and TRBJ2-3; 8 bases are shared with TRBD2. The origin of this receptor is a woman aged 60-70 years who had recovered from COVID-19. Input material: PBMCs or T cells enriched from blood (not recorded which). CDR3 amino acids: CASSSSLAGTDTQYF. The CDR3 DNA follows: TGTGCCAGCAGCTCGTCACTAGCGGGCACAGATACGCAGTATTTT.